This T cell receptor (beta chain) originates from a study of blood T cells in healthy people across ages. On this clonotype itself: Its cognate antigen is unknown.

General study results and limits: TCR beta diversity correlated strongly with naive T cell percentage.

A J-beta primer mix and a sample-barcoded 5' primer were used in a second PCR of roughly 7 to 12 cycles. TCRdb analysed the 5' RACE reads with MiXCR anew, one entry per CDR3 protein. The sample records some 760,000 distinct CDR3 sequences, roughly 25% being singletons. V lost 5 bases to trimming and J lost 9 bases; unmatched junction nucleotides: 11. Germline V gene lookup returns CDR1 SGHTA and CDR2 FQGNSA. The CDR3 consists of 15 residues. Each donor supplied approximately 10 milliliters of peripheral blood. The same specimen was also included in a second study, on T cells of mothers and their children.

Source material: blood. The receptor comes from a boy aged 5-17 years in good health. The V gene is TRBV7-2, the J gene TRBJ2-4, with 9 bases fitting TRBD2. The CDR3 protein is CASSPLAGTFSIQYF. The CDR3, as DNA: TGTGCCAGCAGCCCTCTAGCGGGGACTTTTTCCATTCAGTACTTC.